This is a list of T cell receptor beta chains from one sample in a study of cytomegalovirus exposure and HLA in healthy donors. TCRdb's table, derived via immunoSEQ multiplex PCR, lists solely in-frame clones and lacks some. The table lists 210,000 or so clones, about 83% of them singletons. Sequencing was carried out using PBMCs. Receptors were obtained from a human donor in good health. Each CDR3 is given with its conserved first and last residue. The D gene is left open where the match is weak. Size is stated for part of the rows, as once, few or many counts, or as a class when the clone is expanded.

>NA|TRBJ1-2|TRBV6-5|NA
TGTGCCAGCACTCTGACAGCTAACTATGGCTACACCTTC
CASTLTANYGYTF
>NA|TRBJ2-1|TRBV11-2|NA
TGTGCCAGCAGCTTACCGGGCGGGTACAATGAGCAGTTCTTC
CASSLPGGYNEQFF
>NA|TRBJ2-7|TRBV4-3|TRBD2
TGCGCCAGCAGCCAAATAGCGGGAGAGTCCTACGAGCAGTACTTC
CASSQIAGESYEQYF
>NA|TRBJ2-1|TRBV4-3|TRBD2
TGCGCCAGCAGCCACGCGGGACTAGCGGTCAATGAGCAGTTCTTC
CASSHAGLAVNEQFF
>NA|TRBJ2-7|TRBV29-1|NA
TGCAGCGTTGAAGATCACCGACAGAACGAGCAGTACTTC
CSVEDHRQNEQYF
>NA|TRBJ2-2|TRBV27|TRBD2
TGTGCCAGCAGTTTATGGCTAGCGGGAGTTACCGGGGAGCTGTTTTTT
CASSLWLAGVTGELFF
>NA|TRBJ2-3|TRBV19|NA
TGTGCCAGTAGTACTAAGGATACGCAGTATTTT
CASSTKDTQYF
>once|TRBJ2-1|TRBV19|TRBD2
TGTGCCAGTAGGATCAATAAGGGACTAGCCGGCAATGAGCAGTTCTTC
CASRINKGLAGNEQFF
>NA|TRBJ2-5|TRBV5-1|NA
TGCGCCAGCAGCCTGGCGGGACTGCAAGAGACCCAGTACTTC
CASSLAGLQETQYF
>NA|TRBJ1-2|TRBV7-9|NA
TGTGCCAGCAGCTTAAGGTCGAAGGGGGAGGGCTATGGCTACACCTTC
CASSLRSKGEGYGYTF
>NA|TRBJ2-1|TRBV7-2|TRBD2
TGTGCCAGCAGCCAAGGGACTAGCGGGAGGAGCTCCTACAATGAGCAGTTCTTC
CASSQGTSGRSSYNEQFF
>NA|TRBJ2-1|TRBV7-8|TRBD2
TGTGCCAGCAGCTTAATTAAGGGGAGGGGCCAGTTCTTC
CASSLIKGRGQFF
>NA|TRBJ2-2|TRBV4-1|TRBD2
TGCGCCAGCAGCCAAGGTCCTAGCGGGAGGGTGTTCGCCGGGGAGCTGTTTTTT
CASSQGPSGRVFAGELFF
>once|TRBJ2-7|TRBV5-1|NA
TGCGCCAGCAGCTCCTTAGGGGGTCCTGACGAGCAGTACTTC
CASSSLGGPDEQYF
>NA|TRBJ2-1|TRBV2|NA
TGTGCCAGCAGCCGTGCATCCGGAGATCGCAATGAGCAGTTCTTC
CASSRASGDRNEQFF
>NA|TRBJ2-3|TRBV12-5|NA
TGTGCTAGTGGTTTGGTATATTACGGTAGCACAGATACGCAGTATTTT
CASGLVYYGSTDTQYF
>once|TRBJ2-3|TRBV4-3|NA
TGCGCCAGCAGCCAGCGATTTCGGTCAGGTGTCCCAGATACGCAGTATTTT
CASSQRFRSGVPDTQYF
>NA|TRBJ2-1|TRBV19|TRBD2
TGTGCCAGTAGTATCGTACTAGCGGGAAACAATGAGCAGTTCTTC
CASSIVLAGNNEQFF
>NA|TRBJ2-1|TRBV6-4|NA
TGTGCCAGCAGTGAGGGCCTCTACAATGAGCAGTTCTTC
CASSEGLYNEQFF
>NA|TRBJ1-2|TRBV5-4|NA
TGTGCCAGCAGCTTGGCCGGGGGAAACTATGGCTACACCTTC
CASSLAGGNYGYTF
>NA|TRBJ2-1|TRBV19|NA
TGTGCCAGTGCGGGCCGGGGTGGCATCAATGATGAGCAGTTCTTC
CASAGRGGINDEQFF
>once|TRBJ2-5|TRBV28|NA
TGTGCCAGCAGTTTATCCCCAACTGAGGGGACCCAGTACTTC
CASSLSPTEGTQYF
>NA|TRBJ1-6|TRBV6-1|NA
TGTGCCAGCAGTGAAGGGCCAAGTTCACCCCTCCACTTT
CASSEGPSSPLHF
>few|TRBJ2-7|TRBV6-5|TRBD1
TGTGCCAGCAGTCGAGACAGGGGGTCGGGCGAGCAGTACTTC
CASSRDRGSGEQYF
>NA|TRBJ2-5|TRBV27|NA
TGTGCCAGCCAGGGACTCTTCCAAGAGACCCAGTACTTC
CASQGLFQETQYF
>NA|TRBJ2-7|TRBV6-6|NA
TGTGCCAGCAGTACCAGCTCCTACGAGCAGTACTTC
CASSTSSYEQYF
>NA|TRBJ2-3|TRBV30|NA
TGTGCCTGGAGTGGCCCTAGGAGTACGCAGTATTTT
CAWSGPRSTQYF
>once|TRBJ2-7|TRBV10-1|NA
TGCGCCAGCAGTGTTGAGGGAGCGGACTACGAGCAGTACTTC
CASSVEGADYEQYF
>NA|TRBJ2-7|TRBV9|NA
TGTGCCAGCAGCGTAGGTTTCGGCTACGAGCAGTACTTC
CASSVGFGYEQYF
>few|TRBJ2-1|TRBV27|TRBD2
TGTGCCAGCAGTTTCTCCCTAGCGGGAGTTAATGAGCAGTTCTTC
CASSFSLAGVNEQFF
>NA|TRBJ2-3|TRBV7-2|NA
TGTGCCAGCAGTATAGACACAGATACGCAGTATTTT
CASSIDTDTQYF
>NA|TRBJ1-1|TRBV9|NA
TGTGCCAGCACGTCAGGGGAGAGGACTGAAGCTTTCTTT
CASTSGERTEAFF
>NA|TRBJ1-1|TRBV10-3|NA
TGTGCCATCAGTGATTGGGGTGGCGGAGGCACTGAAGCTTTCTTT
CAISDWGGGGTEAFF
>NA|TRBJ2-3|TRBV18|TRBD2
TGTGCCAGCTCACCAACGGGAGGGAGCACAGATACGCAGTATTTT
CASSPTGGSTDTQYF
>NA|TRBJ1-5|TRBV7-2|NA
TGTGCCAGCAGCTTAGGGACTTATAGCAATCAGCCCCAGCATTTT
CASSLGTYSNQPQHF
>NA|TRBJ1-5|TRBV9|TRBD1
TGTGCCAGCAGCGTAAGTCCGGGACAGGGCGAGCCCCAGCATTTT
CASSVSPGQGEPQHF
>NA|TRBJ2-7|TRBV18|TRBD1
TGTGCCAGCTCATTCACCGGGACAGTGCAATACGAGCAGTACTTC
CASSFTGTVQYEQYF
>NA|TRBJ2-7|TRBV6-5|TRBD1
TGTGCCAGCAGTTACCAATGGACAGGGGGGTACGAGCAGTACTTC
CASSYQWTGGYEQYF
>once|TRBJ1-2|TRBV6-5|TRBD1
TGTGCCAGCGGAGACAGGGGGCCCTATGGCTACACCTTC
CASGDRGPYGYTF
>few|TRBJ2-2|TRBV10-1|NA
TGCGCCAGCAGTGAGTCGGCCCTGGGGGAGCTGTTTTTT
CASSESALGELFF
>NA|TRBJ2-7|TRBV4-1|TRBD2
TGCGCCAGCAGCCTGCCGGGACTAGCGGGAGGCGAGCAGTACTTC
CASSLPGLAGGEQYF
>NA|TRBJ1-2|TRBV6-5|NA
TGTGCCACCGAGGACTATGGCTACACCTTC
CATEDYGYTF
>NA|TRBJ2-7|TRBV6-5|TRBD1
TGTGCCAGCACCAGGACAGGAGCCTACGAGCAGTACTTC
CASTRTGAYEQYF
>once|TRBJ2-3|TRBV27|NA
TGTGCCAGCAGTTTATCCGAGGCGGATACGCAGTATTTT
CASSLSEADTQYF
>NA|TRBJ1-1|TRBV5-1|NA
TGCGCCAGCAGCTTTCCCTTGGGGCAGCCGAACACTGAAGCTTTCTTT
CASSFPLGQPNTEAFF
>NA|TRBJ2-2|TRBV29-1|TRBD2
TGCAGCGTTGGGGGTGGCGGGAGGGCCTCCGGGGAGCTGTTTTTT
CSVGGGGRASGELFF
>once|TRBJ2-1|TRBV11-2|NA
TGTGCCAGCGGTACTAGCTCCTACAATGAGCAGTTCTTC
CASGTSSYNEQFF